These T cell receptor beta chains were read from a single sample in a study of blood T cells in healthy people across ages. TCRdb passed the 5' RACE reads through MiXCR, listing each CDR3 protein once. The repertoire holds about 1 million distinct CDR3 sequences, with under 55% as singletons. Sequencing was done on a sample of blood. The source of these receptors is a woman aged 60-70 years in good health. Each CDR3 is given with its conserved first and last residue. The D gene is left open where the match is weak. Size is stated for part of the rows, as once, few or many counts, or as a class when the clone is expanded.

>TRBD2|TRBJ2-1|TRBV20-1|NA
CSARARAGGVNDEQFF
>TRBD1|TRBJ2-7|TRBV12-3/TRBV12-4|NA
CASSYSGRDSQYF
>NA|TRBJ2-5|TRBV21-1|NA
CASSKRRGEETQYF
>NA|TRBJ2-6|TRBV20-1|NA
CSASGDSGANVLTF
>TRBD2|TRBJ2-1|TRBV6-1|NA
CASSPRLAGERDEQFF
>NA|TRBJ1-2|TRBV18|few
CASSPPGYGYTF
>TRBD1|TRBJ2-7|TRBV6-5|NA
CASSGIGGTGEQYF
>NA|TRBJ1-4|TRBV7-6|NA
CASSLVLGVASEKLFF
>TRBD1|TRBJ2-5|TRBV12-3/TRBV12-4|NA
CASSAAGGVQETQYF
>NA|TRBJ2-1|TRBV20-1|few
CSASGSRAWNEQFF
>NA|TRBJ1-1|TRBV9|few
CASSVERSNTEAFF
>TRBD2|TRBJ2-7|TRBV28|NA
CASSPLRTSVYEQYF
>TRBD1|TRBJ2-7|TRBV6-4|NA
CASRRQGAPSYEQYF
>TRBD1|TRBJ1-6|TRBV6-1|NA
CASSEGDRGRSDNSPLHF